This T cell receptor (beta chain) was recovered during a study of T-cell memory formation after mild COVID-19. About the study: For the most part, TCR clusters were specific to one donor. General study findings and limits: The appearance of some responding clones in pre-infection memory suggested that cross-reactive memory joined. A balance of CD4 and CD8 characterized clones contracting day 15 to 85, whereas later expanders leaned CD4+. CD8+ contracting clones occupied EMRA, while CD4+ ones occupied mainly CM and EM.

TCRdb processed the 5' RACE reads anew with MiXCR; each CDR3 protein has one entry. The repertoire consists of fewer than 700,000 distinct CDR3 sequences, with about a fifth occurring once and the leading ten covering around 9.2%. This clonotype has just a few counts. Its specificity is unknown. Germline CDR1 reads DFQATT; CDR2 reads SNEGSKA (reference sequence). Trimming took off 2 bases at V and 1 base at J, with 12 bases between the two ends. The CDR3 length is 14 residues. The clonotype originates from an adult woman who had mild COVID-19 (a few samples of this study predate the infection). Cell type and time point are not known. The sequenced sample consisted of PBMCs or a T cell subset sorted from them (not recorded which). The chain joins TRBV20-1 to TRBJ2-7; TRBD1 is a possible D gene (5 bases). The CDR3 region is CSARMVDRSYEQYF. In DNA, the CDR3 is TGCAGTGCTAGAATGGTAGACAGATCCTACGAGCAGTACTTC.